These T cell receptor beta chains were read from a single sample in a study of shared clonotypes between healthy human individuals. The assay was immunoSEQ multiplex PCR, and TCRdb's table has in-frame clones only and misses some. In the table there are about 710,000 clones, roughly 73% of which are singletons. Sequenced: memory CD4+ T cells sorted from blood. The receptors derive from a woman aged 25 to 39 in good health. CDR3s include the opening cysteine and the closing phenylalanine or tryptophan. Each record gives: V gene, J gene, D gene, clone size, CDR3 DNA, CDR3 protein. D genes are given only for firm matches. Not all rows give a size; the values are once, few, many and, for expanded clones, a class.

TRBV28,TRBJ1-2,TRBD1,.,TGTGCTATACTGACAGGGCTAGCTAACTATGGCTACACCTTC,CAILTGLANYGYTF
TRBV5-4,TRBJ1-3,.,once,TGTGCCAGCAGCTTGTCGGATCATGGTAACACCATATATTTT,CASSLSDHGNTIYF
TRBV19,TRBJ2-2,.,.,TGTGCCAGTAGTATATACTGGCAGGGTAGCCCCGGGGAGCTGTTTTTT,CASSIYWQGSPGELFF
TRBV10-2,TRBJ1-5,.,.,TGCGCCAGCGGTCAAAATCAGCCCCAGCATTTT,CASGQNQPQHF
TRBV5-4,TRBJ1-2,TRBD1,.,TGTGCCAGCAGCATGGGGACAGGGGATTCTAACTATGGCTACACCTTC,CASSMGTGDSNYGYTF
TRBV6-1,TRBJ2-7,.,.,TGTGCCAGCAGTGAAGCGCCGACCGGACAAGGATTCGCCTACGAGCAGTACTTC,CASSEAPTGQGFAYEQYF
TRBV18,TRBJ2-3,TRBD1,.,TGTGCCAGCTCTTCCGGACAGGGGGGAGAGTATACGCAGTATTTT,CASSSGQGGEYTQYF
TRBV6-1,TRBJ1-3,.,.,TGTGCCAGCAGTGATGGGTTCTCTGGAAACACCATATATTTT,CASSDGFSGNTIYF
TRBV5-1,TRBJ2-2,TRBD2,.,TGCGCCAGCAGCTTAACGTTAGCGGGAGGTACCGGGGAGCTGTTTTTT,CASSLTLAGGTGELFF
TRBV7-2,TRBJ2-1,TRBD2,few,TGTGCCAGCAGCCCCCTGACTAGCGGGAACAATGAGCAGTTCTTC,CASSPLTSGNNEQFF
TRBV18,TRBJ2-5,TRBD2,.,TGTGCCAGCTCACCGGTGGGCGGGAGTGCGGAAGAGACCCAGTACTTC,CASSPVGGSAEETQYF
TRBV5-1,TRBJ2-5,.,.,TGCGCCAGCAGCTTGGCCGTTGACCCCCGAGAGACCCAGTACTTC,CASSLAVDPRETQYF
TRBV5-1,TRBJ2-7,TRBD1,.,TGCGCCAGCAGCTTGGGACAGGGTATCCACGAGCAGTACTTC,CASSLGQGIHEQYF
TRBV28,TRBJ2-1,TRBD2,.,TGTGCCAGCAGTTTTCTTCCCGGGACTAGGGAGCATGAGCAGTTCTTC,CASSFLPGTREHEQFF
TRBV6-5,TRBJ1-2,.,.,TGTGCCAGCAGCCGTGGGGATGGCTACACCTTC,CASSRGDGYTF
TRBV5-1,TRBJ2-1,TRBD2,.,TGCGCCAGCAGCTTTGGTAGCGGGGGTGAGCAGTTCTTC,CASSFGSGGEQFF
TRBV27,TRBJ2-2,.,few,TGTGCCAGCAGTTCCGCGGGGAACACCGGGGAGCTGTTTTTT,CASSSAGNTGELFF
TRBV10-1,TRBJ2-7,.,once,TGCGCCAGCAGTGACGACATAACCTACGAGCAGTACTTC,CASSDDITYEQYF
TRBV28,TRBJ2-7,TRBD1,.,TGTGCCAGCAGTTTACCACAGGGGGCAAACTACGAGCAGTACTTC,CASSLPQGANYEQYF
TRBV7-9,TRBJ2-3,TRBD2,.,TGTGCCAGCAGCCAACTCGCAGCGGGAGCCACAGATACGCAGTATTTT,CASSQLAAGATDTQYF
TRBV6-6,TRBJ2-7,TRBD2,once,TGTGCCAGCAGCCCTAGCGGAAATTACGAGCAGTACTTC,CASSPSGNYEQYF
TRBV5-6,TRBJ1-5,.,.,TGTGCCAGCAGCCTTTACGGGAATGAGTATCAGCCCCAGCATTTT,CASSLYGNEYQPQHF
TRBV6-1,TRBJ2-1,.,many,TGTGCCAGCAGTGAAGCAACAGGGAGGAATGAGCAGTTCTTC,CASSEATGRNEQFF
TRBV28,TRBJ1-2,.,.,TGTGCCAGCAGTTCGTCCGGGACTCCACGGGAGGGCTACACCTTC,CASSSSGTPREGYTF
TRBV6-1,TRBJ2-1,.,once,TGTGCCAGCATTCGATTAGCGGCGAATGAGCAGTTCTTC,CASIRLAANEQFF
TRBV5-1,TRBJ1-2,.,.,TGCGCCAGCAGCTTGGAGGGGTTGAGGGGCTACACCTTC,CASSLEGLRGYTF
TRBV2,TRBJ1-1,TRBD1,.,TGTGCCAGCAGTGGAGGACAGGGGGCCGGGAACACTGAAGCTTTCTTT,CASSGGQGAGNTEAFF
TRBV5-1,TRBJ2-2,.,.,TGCGCCAGCAGCTTGCGTCCGGCCGAAGCGAACACCGGGGAGCTGTTTTTT,CASSLRPAEANTGELFF
TRBV14,TRBJ2-7,.,.,TGTGCCAGCACACCCCCGTCGTTTGAGTACTTC,CASTPPSFEYF
TRBV28,TRBJ1-5,.,few,TGTGCCAGCATCGTAGACAGGCATGGGAATCAGCCCCAGCATTTT,CASIVDRHGNQPQHF
TRBV5-1,TRBJ2-5,TRBD2,once,TGCGCCAGCAGACCCGGGACTAGCGGTTTAAAGACCCAGTACTTC,CASRPGTSGLKTQYF
TRBV18,TRBJ1-2,.,.,TGTGCCAGCTCACTGGACATGTGGGGGGTGAGCTATGGCTACACCTTC,CASSLDMWGVSYGYTF
TRBV11-3,TRBJ2-2,TRBD2,.,TGTGCCAGCAGCTTAGATCGATTTGGGGGAGGGCCGGACACCGGGGAGCTGTTTTTT,CASSLDRFGGGPDTGELFF
TRBV20-1,TRBJ2-1,.,.,TGCAGTGCCCGGAGGGCCAATGAGCAGTTCTTC,CSARRANEQFF
TRBV7-6,TRBJ1-2,.,.,TGTGCCAGCAGCGCCGGGCTCGGGGGCTATGGCTACACCTTC,CASSAGLGGYGYTF
TRBV6-5,TRBJ1-3,.,.,TGTGCCAGCAGCCCCAGGAGCCTTGGAAACACCATATATTTT,CASSPRSLGNTIYF
TRBV5-5,TRBJ2-1,TRBD2,.,TGTGCCAGCAGGTCTGAGCGGGGCAGCTCCTACAATGAGCAGTTCTTC,CASRSERGSSYNEQFF